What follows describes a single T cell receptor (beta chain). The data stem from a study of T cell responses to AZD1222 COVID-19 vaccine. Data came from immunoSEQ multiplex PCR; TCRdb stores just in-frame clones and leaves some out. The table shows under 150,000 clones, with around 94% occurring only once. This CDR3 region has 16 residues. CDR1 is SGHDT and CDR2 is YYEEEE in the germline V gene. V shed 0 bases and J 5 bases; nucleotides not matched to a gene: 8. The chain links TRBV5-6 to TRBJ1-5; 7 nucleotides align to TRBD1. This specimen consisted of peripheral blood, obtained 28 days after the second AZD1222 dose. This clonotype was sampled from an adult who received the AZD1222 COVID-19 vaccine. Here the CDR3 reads CASSLEGARGDQPQHF. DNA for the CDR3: TGTGCCAGCAGCTTGGAGGGGGCGCGCGGGGATCAGCCCCAGCATTTT.